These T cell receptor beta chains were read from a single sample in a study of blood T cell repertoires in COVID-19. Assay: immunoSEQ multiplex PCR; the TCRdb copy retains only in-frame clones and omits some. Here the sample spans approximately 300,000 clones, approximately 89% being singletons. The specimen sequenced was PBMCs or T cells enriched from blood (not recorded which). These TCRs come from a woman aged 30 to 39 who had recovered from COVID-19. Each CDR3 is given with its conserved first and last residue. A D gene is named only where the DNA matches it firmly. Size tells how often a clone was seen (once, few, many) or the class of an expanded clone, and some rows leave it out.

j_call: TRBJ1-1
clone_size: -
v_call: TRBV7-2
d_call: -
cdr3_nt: TGTGCCAGCAGCGGAGCAGCAGGGGCGGCGAACACTGAAGCTTTCTTT
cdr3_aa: CASSGAAGAANTEAFF

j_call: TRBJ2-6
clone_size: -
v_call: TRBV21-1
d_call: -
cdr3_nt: TGTGCCAGCAGCAAAGCTTCTATTCTAAGGGGGCGGGCCTCTGGGGCCAACGTCCTGACTTTC
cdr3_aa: CASSKASILRGRASGANVLTF

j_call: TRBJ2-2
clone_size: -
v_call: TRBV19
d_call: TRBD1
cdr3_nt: TGTGCCAGTAGTATCCCGACAGGGGGACCGAACACCGGGGAGCTGTTTTTT
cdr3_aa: CASSIPTGGPNTGELFF

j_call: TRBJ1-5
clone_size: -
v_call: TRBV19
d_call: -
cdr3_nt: TGTGCCAGCTCAGCCGCAGGGGTTCAGCCCCAGCATTTT
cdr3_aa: CASSAAGVQPQHF

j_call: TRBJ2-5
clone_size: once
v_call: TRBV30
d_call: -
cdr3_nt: TGTGCCTGGAGTGTACAAGGACACATAGAGACCCAGTACTTC
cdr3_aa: CAWSVQGHIETQYF

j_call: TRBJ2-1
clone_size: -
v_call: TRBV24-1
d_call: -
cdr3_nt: TGTGCCACCAGCGAGGACACATATCTAAACTCCTACAATGAGCAGTTCTTC
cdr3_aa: CATSEDTYLNSYNEQFF

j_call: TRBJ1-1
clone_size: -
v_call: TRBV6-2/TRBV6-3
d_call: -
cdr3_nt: TGTGCCAGCAGTTATCAGGTACCGAACACTGAAGCTTTCTTT
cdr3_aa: CASSYQVPNTEAFF

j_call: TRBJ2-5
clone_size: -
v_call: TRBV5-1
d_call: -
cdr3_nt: TGCGCCAGCAGCTTTCCGGGACTCACGGAGACCCAGTACTTC
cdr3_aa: CASSFPGLTETQYF

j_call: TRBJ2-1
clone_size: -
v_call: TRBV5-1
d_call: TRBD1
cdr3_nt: TGCGCCAGCAGCTTTGGACAGGGAAGGTACAATGAGCAGTTCTTC
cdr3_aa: CASSFGQGRYNEQFF

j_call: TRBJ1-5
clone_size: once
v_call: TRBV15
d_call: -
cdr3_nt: TGTGCCACCAGCAATCTAGCTGTTGGGCAGCCCCAGCATTTT
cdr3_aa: CATSNLAVGQPQHF

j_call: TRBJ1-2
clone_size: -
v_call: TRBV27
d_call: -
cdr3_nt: TGTGCCAGCAGTTTAAATACCCTCGAGGGCTACACCTTC
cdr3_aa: CASSLNTLEGYTF

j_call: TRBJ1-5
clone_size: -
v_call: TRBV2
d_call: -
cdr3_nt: TGTGCCAGCAGTAAGAACTGGGCGGGCGATCAGCCCCAGCATTTT
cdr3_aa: CASSKNWAGDQPQHF

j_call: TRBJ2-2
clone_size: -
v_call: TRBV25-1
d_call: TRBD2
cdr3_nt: TGTGCCAGCACCCTCGGGGGGATCGGGGAGCTGTTTTTT
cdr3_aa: CASTLGGIGELFF

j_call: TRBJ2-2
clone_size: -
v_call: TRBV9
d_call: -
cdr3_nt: TGTGCCAGCAGCGCGATCGGACTACCGGCGACCGGGGAGCTGTTTTTT
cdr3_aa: CASSAIGLPATGELFF

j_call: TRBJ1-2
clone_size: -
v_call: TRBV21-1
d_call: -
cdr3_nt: TGTGCCAGCAGCAAAGCGCGGCCGGACTTCAGCACTAACTATGGCTACACCTTC
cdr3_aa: CASSKARPDFSTNYGYTF

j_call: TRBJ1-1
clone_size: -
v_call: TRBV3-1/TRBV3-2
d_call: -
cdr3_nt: TGTGCCAGCAGCCAAGAATTTGTCAGCGGGTTGGCTGAAGCTTTCTTT
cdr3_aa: CASSQEFVSGLAEAFF

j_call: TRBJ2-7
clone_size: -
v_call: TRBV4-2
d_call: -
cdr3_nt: TGTGCCAGCAGCCAAGACGCGTCCTACGAGCAGTACTTC
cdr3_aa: CASSQDASYEQYF

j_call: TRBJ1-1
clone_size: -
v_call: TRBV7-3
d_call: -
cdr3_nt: TGTGCCAGCAGCTTAGATCCGACAGCCGAAGCTTTCTTT
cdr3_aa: CASSLDPTAEAFF

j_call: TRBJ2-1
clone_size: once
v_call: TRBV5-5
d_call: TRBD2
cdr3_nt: TGTGCCAGCAGCCCGGTGGGGGGGTTCCGGAGCGATGAGCAGTTCTTC
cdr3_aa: CASSPVGGFRSDEQFF

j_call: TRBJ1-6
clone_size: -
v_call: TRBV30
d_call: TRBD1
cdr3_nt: TGTGCCTGGAGTGCCGGGACAGGGCCCTATAATTCACCCCTCCACTTT
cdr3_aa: CAWSAGTGPYNSPLHF

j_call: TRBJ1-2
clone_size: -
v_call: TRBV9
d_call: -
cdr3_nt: TGTGCCAGCAGCAAAAAATCACAAAACTATGGCTACACCTTC
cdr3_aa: CASSKKSQNYGYTF

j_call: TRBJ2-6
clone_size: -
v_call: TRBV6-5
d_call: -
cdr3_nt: TGTGCCAGCAGTACTGCTGGGGCCAACGTCCTGACTTTC
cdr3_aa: CASSTAGANVLTF

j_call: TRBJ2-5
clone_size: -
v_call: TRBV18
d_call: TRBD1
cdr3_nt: TGTGCCAGCTCCGGGACAGCACAAGAGACCCAGTACTTC
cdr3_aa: CASSGTAQETQYF

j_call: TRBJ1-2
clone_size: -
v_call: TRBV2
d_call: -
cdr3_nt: TGTGCCAGCAGTTCGACCGGGACATTCCGGCGGGGCTACACCTTC
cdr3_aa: CASSSTGTFRRGYTF

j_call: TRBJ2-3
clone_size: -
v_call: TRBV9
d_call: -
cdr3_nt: TGTGCCAGCAGCGTAGCTTTATCCAGGGGCTCCGGGACAGATACGCAGTATTTT
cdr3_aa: CASSVALSRGSGTDTQYF

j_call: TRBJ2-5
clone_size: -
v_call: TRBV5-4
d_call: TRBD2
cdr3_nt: TGTGCCAGCAGCTTGGGTCAGATAGCGGGGGCTCGGGAGACCCAGTACTTC
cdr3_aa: CASSLGQIAGARETQYF

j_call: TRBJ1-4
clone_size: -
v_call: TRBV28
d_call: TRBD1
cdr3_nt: TGTGCCAGCAGTTTTATCAGACAGGGTGTTGAAAAACTGTTTTTT
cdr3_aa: CASSFIRQGVEKLFF

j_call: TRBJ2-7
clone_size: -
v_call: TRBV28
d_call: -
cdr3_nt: TGTGCCAGCAGTTTTGGGGCCTCCTACGAGCAGTACTTC
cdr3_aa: CASSFGASYEQYF

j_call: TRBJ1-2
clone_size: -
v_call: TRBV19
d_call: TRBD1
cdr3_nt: TGTGCCAGCTCGACAGGGGGCTATGGCTACACCTTC
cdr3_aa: CASSTGGYGYTF

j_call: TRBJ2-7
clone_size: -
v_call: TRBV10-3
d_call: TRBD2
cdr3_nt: TGTGCCATCAGTGATCCCCCGGGAGGCTCCCTCTACGAGCAGTACTTC
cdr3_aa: CAISDPPGGSLYEQYF

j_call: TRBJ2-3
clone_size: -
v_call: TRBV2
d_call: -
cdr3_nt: TGTGCCAGCACCGTACGGACTAGCACAGATACGCAGTATTTT
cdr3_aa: CASTVRTSTDTQYF

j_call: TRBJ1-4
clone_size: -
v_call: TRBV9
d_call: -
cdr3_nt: TGTGCCAGCAGTTCTGGGGGAGGGAATGAAAAACTGTTTTTT
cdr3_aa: CASSSGGGNEKLFF

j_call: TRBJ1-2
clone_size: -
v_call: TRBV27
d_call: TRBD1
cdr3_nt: TGTGCCAGCAGTTTATATGGAGGACAGGGAATTTATGGCTACACCTTC
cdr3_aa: CASSLYGGQGIYGYTF

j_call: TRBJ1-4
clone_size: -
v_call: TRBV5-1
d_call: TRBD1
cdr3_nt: TGCGCCAGCAGCTTCAGGTGGCAGGGGGAAGGGGAAAAACTGTTTTTT
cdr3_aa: CASSFRWQGEGEKLFF

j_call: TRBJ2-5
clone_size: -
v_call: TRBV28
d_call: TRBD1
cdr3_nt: TGTGCCAGCAGTTTACTTCAGCTCAGACAGGGGGCGAAGACCCAGTACTTC
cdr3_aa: CASSLLQLRQGAKTQYF

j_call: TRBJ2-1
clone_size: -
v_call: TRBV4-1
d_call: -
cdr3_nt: TGCGCCAGCAGCCAAGATTTGGCAAATGAGCAGTTCTTC
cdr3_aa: CASSQDLANEQFF

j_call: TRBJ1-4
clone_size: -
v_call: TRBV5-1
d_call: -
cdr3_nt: TGCGCCAGCAGCAGAGGAGAGACAGTTACTAATGAAAAACTGTTTTTT
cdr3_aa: CASSRGETVTNEKLFF

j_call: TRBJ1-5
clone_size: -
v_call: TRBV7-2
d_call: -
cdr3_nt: TGTGCCAGCGGGCCGCGGGGTGGCAATCAGCCCCAGCATTTT
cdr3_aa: CASGPRGGNQPQHF

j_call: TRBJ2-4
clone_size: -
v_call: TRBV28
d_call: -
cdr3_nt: TGTGCCAGCAGTTTGGTGGGGCCGAAAAACATTCAGTACTTC
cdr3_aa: CASSLVGPKNIQYF

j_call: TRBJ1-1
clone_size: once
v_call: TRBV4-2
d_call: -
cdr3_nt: TGTGCCAGCAGCTACGACATGAACACTGAAGCTTTCTTT
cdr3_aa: CASSYDMNTEAFF

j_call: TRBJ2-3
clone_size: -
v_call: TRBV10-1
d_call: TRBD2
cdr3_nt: TGCGCCAGCAGTGATTCTAGCGGGGGTAAGGATACGCAGTATTTT
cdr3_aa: CASSDSSGGKDTQYF

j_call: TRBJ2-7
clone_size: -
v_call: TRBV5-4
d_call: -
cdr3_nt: TGTGCCAGCAGCTCGTTCGGGACCTACGAGCAGTACTTC
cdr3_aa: CASSSFGTYEQYF

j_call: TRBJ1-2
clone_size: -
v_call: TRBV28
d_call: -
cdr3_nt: TGTGCCAGCAGTTTAGACAACTCCCAGCCGGTGTCTAACTATGGCTACACCTTC
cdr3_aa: CASSLDNSQPVSNYGYTF

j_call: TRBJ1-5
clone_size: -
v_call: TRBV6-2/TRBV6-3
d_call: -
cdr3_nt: TGTGCCAGCAGTAGGGGAAGCAGGGGCAATCAGCCCCAGCATTTT
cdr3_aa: CASSRGSRGNQPQHF

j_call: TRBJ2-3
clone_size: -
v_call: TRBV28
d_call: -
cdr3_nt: TGTGCCAGCACCGGCGGGGGCACAGATACGCAGTATTTT
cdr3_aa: CASTGGGTDTQYF

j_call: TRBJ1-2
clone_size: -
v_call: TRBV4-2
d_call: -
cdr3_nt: TGTGCCAGCAGCCAAGGTCTGAAGCGAGACTATGGCTACACCTTC
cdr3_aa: CASSQGLKRDYGYTF

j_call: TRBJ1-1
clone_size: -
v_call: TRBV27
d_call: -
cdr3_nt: TGTGCCAGCAGTTTGGGGGGGGTAGGCACTGAAGCTTTCTTT
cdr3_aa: CASSLGGVGTEAFF

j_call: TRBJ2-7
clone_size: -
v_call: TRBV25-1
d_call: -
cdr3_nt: TGTGCCAGCAGTGAATACGGGGACAAGTCCTACGAGCAGTACTTC
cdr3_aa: CASSEYGDKSYEQYF

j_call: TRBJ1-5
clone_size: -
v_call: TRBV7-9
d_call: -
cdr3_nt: TGTGCCAGCAGCTTCGGAGGGGCAATTCAGCCCCAGCATTTT
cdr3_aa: CASSFGGAIQPQHF

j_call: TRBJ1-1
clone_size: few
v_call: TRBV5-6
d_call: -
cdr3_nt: TGTGCCAGCAGCCGGATAGGAGGCGGGACTGAAGCTTTCTTT
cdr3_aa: CASSRIGGGTEAFF

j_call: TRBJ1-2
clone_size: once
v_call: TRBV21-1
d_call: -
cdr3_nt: TGTGCCAGCATCCGACCTGGGTACAGGTCTGGGGACTATGGCTACACCTTC
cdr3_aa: CASIRPGYRSGDYGYTF

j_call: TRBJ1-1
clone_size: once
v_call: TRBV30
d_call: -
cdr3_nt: TGTGCCTGGAGCCCCCCCGGGAGGGACCCTGAAGCTTTCTTT
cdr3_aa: CAWSPPGRDPEAFF

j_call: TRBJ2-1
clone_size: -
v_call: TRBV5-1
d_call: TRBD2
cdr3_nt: TGCGCCAGCAGGGGCGGGGGACTAAATGAGCAGTTCTTC
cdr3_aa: CASRGGGLNEQFF